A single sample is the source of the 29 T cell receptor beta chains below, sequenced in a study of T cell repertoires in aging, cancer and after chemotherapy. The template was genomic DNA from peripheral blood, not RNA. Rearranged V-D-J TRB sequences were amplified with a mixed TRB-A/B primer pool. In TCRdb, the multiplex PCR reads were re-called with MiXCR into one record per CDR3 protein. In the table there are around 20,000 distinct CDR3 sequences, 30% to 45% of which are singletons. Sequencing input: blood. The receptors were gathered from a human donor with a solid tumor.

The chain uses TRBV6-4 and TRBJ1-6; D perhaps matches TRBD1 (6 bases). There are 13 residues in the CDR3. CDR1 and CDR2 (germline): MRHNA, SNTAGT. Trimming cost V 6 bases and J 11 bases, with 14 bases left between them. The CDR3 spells CASRGAEKAPLHF. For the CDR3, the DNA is TGTGCCAGCAGGGGGGCCGAGAAGGCACCCCTCCACTTT.

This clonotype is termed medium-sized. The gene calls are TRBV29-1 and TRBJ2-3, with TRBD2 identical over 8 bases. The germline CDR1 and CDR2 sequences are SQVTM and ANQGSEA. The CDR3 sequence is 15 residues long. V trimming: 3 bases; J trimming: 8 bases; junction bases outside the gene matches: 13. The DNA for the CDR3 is TGCAGCGTTGACGGGGTGAGTCGGGAGGGCCCTACGCAGTATTTT. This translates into CSVDGVSREGPTQYF.

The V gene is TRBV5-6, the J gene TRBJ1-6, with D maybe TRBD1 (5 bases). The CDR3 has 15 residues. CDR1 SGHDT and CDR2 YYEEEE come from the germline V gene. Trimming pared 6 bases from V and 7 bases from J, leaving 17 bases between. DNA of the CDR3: TGTGCCAGCAACATATTTGAGGGGTGGAATTCACCCCTCCACTTT. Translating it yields CASNIFEGWNSPLHF. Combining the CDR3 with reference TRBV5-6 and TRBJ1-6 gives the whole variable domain DAGVTQSPTHLIKTRGQQVTLRCSPKSGHDTVSWYQQALGQGPQFIFQYYEEEERQRGNFPDRFSGHQFPNYSSELNVNALLLGDSALYLCASNIFEGWNSPLHFGNGTRLTVT.

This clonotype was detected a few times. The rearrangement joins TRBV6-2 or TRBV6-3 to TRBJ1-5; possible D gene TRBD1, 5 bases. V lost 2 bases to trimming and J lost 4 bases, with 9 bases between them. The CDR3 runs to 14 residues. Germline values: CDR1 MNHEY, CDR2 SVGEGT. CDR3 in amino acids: CASSYGAENQPQHF. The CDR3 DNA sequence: TGTGCCAGCAGTTACGGGGCAGAGAATCAGCCCCAGCATTTT.

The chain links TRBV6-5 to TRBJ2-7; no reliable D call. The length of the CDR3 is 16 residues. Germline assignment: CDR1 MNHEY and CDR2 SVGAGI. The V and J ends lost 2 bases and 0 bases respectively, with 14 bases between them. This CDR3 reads CASSYPTSANSYEQYF. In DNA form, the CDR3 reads TGTGCCAGCAGTTACCCAACGTCAGCAAACTCCTACGAGCAGTACTTC.

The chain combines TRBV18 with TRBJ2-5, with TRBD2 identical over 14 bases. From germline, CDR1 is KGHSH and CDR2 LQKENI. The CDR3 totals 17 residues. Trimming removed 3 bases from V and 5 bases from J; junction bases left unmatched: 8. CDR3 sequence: CASSPNGTSGRGETQYF. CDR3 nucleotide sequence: TGTGCCAGCTCACCTAACGGGACTAGCGGGAGAGGGGAGACCCAGTACTTC.

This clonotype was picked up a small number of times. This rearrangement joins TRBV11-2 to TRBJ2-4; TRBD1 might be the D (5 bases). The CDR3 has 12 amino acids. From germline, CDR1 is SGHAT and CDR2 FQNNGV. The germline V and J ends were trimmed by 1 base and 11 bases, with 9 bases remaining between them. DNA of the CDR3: TGTGCCAGCAGCTTAGGGGGCGCCCTTCAGTACTTC. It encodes CASSLGGALQYF.

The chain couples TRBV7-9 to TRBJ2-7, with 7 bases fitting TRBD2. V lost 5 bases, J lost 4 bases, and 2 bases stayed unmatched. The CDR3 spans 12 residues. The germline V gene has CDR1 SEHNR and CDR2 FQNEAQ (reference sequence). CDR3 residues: CASSPGGYEQYF. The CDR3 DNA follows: TGTGCCAGCAGCCCCGGGGGGTACGAGCAGTACTTC.

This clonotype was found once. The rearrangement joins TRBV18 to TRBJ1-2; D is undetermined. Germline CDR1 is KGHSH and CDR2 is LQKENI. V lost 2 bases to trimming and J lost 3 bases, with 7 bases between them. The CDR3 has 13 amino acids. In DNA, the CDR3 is TGTGCCAGCTCACCAGGCACCCACTATGGCTACACCTTC. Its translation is CASSPGTHYGYTF.

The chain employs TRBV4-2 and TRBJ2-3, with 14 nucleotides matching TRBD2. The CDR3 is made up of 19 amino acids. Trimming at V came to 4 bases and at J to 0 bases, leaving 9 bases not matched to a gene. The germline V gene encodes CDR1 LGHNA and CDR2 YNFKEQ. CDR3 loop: CASSRSSGTSGGSTDTQYF. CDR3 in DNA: TGTGCCAGCAGCCGCAGCTCCGGGACTAGCGGGGGCAGCACAGATACGCAGTATTTT.

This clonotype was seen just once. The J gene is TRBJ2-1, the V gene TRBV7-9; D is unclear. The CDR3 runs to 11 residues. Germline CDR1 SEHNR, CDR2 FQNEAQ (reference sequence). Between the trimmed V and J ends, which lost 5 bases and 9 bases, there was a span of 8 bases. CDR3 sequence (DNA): TGTGCCAGCAGCCACCTCCCTGAGCAGTTCTTC. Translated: CASSHLPEQFF.

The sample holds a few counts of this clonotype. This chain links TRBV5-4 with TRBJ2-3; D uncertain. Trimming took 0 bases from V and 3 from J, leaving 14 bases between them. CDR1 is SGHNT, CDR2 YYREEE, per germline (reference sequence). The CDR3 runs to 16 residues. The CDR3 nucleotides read TGTGCCAGCAGCTTGGCCCAAACGAGAGTTACAGATACGCAGTATTTT. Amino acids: CASSLAQTRVTDTQYF.

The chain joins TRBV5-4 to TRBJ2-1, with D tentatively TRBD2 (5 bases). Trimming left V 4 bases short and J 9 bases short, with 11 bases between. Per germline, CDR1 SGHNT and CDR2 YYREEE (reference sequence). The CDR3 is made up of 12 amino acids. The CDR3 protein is CASSGLAVEQFF. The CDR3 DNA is TGTGCCAGCAGCGGGCTAGCAGTTGAGCAGTTCTTC.

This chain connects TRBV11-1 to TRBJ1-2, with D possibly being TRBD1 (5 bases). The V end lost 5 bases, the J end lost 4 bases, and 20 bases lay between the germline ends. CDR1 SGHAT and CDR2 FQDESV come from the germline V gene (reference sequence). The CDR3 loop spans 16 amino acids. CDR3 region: CASSPQWDPGPYGYTF. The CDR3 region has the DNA TGTGCCAGCAGCCCTCAATGGGATCCAGGGCCCTATGGCTACACCTTC.

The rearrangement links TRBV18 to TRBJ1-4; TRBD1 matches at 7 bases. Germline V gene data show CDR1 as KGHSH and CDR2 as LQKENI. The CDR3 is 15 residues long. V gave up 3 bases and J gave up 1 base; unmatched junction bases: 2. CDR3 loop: CASSPRQGTNEKLFF. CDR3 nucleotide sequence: TGTGCCAGCTCACCCAGACAGGGAACTAATGAAAAACTGTTTTTT.

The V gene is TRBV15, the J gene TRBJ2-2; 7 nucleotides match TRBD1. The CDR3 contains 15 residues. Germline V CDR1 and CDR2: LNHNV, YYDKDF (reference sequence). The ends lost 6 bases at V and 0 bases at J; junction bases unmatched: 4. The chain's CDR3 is CATSAGTANTGELFF. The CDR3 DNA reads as TGTGCCACCAGTGCCGGGACAGCGAACACCGGGGAGCTGTTTTTT.

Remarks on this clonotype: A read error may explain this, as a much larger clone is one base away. The CDR3 loop reads CASHRHGTSGGSTDTQYF. CDR3 nucleotide sequence: TGTGCCAGCCACCGACATGGGACTAGCGGGGGGAGCACAGATACGCAGTATTTT. The rearrangement joins TRBV6-5 to TRBJ2-3, with 15 bases fitting TRBD2. The CDR3 loop spans 18 amino acids. CDR1 is MNHEY and CDR2 is SVGAGI in the germline V gene. The trim removed 8 bases at V and 0 bases at J, leaving 9 bases unmatched.

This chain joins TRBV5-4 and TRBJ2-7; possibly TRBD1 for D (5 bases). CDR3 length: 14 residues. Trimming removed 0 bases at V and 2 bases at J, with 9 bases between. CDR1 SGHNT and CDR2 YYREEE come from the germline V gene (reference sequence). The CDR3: CASSLGQRTYEQYF. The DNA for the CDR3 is TGTGCCAGCAGCTTGGGACAGAGGACCTACGAGCAGTACTTC.

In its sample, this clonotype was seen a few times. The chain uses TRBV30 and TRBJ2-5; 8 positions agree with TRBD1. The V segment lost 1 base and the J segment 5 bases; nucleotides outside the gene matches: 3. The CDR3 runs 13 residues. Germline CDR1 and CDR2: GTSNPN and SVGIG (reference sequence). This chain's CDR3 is CAWSGTGMETQYF. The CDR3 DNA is TGTGCCTGGAGTGGGACAGGGATGGAGACCCAGTACTTC.

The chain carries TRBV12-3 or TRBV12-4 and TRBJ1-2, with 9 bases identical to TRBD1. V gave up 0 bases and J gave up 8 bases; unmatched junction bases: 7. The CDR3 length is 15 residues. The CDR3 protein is CASSLAPGQGGGYTF. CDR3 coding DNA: TGTGCCAGCAGTTTAGCACCGGGACAGGGTGGCGGCTACACCTTC.

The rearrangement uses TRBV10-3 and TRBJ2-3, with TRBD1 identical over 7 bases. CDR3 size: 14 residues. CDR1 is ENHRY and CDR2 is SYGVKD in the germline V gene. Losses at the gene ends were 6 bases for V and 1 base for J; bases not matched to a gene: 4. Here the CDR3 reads CAIRRQGGTDTQYF. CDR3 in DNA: TGTGCCATCAGGAGACAGGGAGGCACAGATACGCAGTATTTT.

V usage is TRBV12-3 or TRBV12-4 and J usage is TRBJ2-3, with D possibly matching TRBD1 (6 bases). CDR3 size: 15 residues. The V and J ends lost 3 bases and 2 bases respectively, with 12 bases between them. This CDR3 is CASSFGPGDTDTQYF. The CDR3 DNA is TGTGCCAGCAGTTTTGGGCCAGGGGACACAGATACGCAGTATTTT.

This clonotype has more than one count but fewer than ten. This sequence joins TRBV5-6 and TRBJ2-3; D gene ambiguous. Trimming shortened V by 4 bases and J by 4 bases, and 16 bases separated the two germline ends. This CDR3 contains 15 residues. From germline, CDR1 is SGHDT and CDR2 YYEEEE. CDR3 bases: TGTGCCAGCAGCCCCTCCGCTAGAATTCCAGATACGCAGTATTTT. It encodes CASSPSARIPDTQYF.

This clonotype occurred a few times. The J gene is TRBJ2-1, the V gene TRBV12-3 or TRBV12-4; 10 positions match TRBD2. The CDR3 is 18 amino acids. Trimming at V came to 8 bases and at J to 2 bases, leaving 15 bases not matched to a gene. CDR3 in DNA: TGTGCCAGCCATCTGGGGATTAGCGGGAGGATCGCCTACAATGAGCAGTTCTTC. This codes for CASHLGISGRIAYNEQFF.

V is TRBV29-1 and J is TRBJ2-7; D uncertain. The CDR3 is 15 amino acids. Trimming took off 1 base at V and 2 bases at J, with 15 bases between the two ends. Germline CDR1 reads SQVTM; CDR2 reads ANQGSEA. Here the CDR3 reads CSVEVLISSAYEQYF. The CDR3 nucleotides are TGCAGCGTTGAAGTATTAATTAGCTCAGCCTACGAGCAGTACTTC.

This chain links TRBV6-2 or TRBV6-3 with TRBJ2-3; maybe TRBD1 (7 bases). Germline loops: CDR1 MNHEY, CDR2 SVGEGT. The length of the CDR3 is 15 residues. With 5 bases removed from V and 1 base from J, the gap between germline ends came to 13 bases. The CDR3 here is CASSPQGGRTDTQYF. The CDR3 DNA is TGTGCCAGCAGTCCCCAGGGGGGACGCACAGATACGCAGTATTTT.

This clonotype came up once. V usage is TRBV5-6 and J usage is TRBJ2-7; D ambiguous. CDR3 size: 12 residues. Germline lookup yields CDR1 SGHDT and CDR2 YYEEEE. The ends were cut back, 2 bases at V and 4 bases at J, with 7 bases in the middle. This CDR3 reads CASSFGGYEQYF. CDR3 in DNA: TGTGCCAGCAGCTTCGGCGGATACGAGCAGTACTTC.

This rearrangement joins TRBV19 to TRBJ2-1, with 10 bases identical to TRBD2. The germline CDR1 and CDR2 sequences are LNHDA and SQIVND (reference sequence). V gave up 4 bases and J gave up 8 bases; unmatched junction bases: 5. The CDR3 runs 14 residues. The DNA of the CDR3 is TGTGCCAGTAGTACTAGCGGGAGTTTCGATGAGCAGTTCTTC. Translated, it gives CASSTSGSFDEQFF.

In nucleotides, the CDR3 is TGCGCCAGCAGCTGGACGGAGAGTTACACAGATACGCAGTATTTT. The encoded protein is CASSWTESYTDTQYF. The chain combines TRBV5-1 with TRBJ2-3; D unresolved. This CDR3 has 15 amino acids. V lost 3 bases, J lost 2 bases, and 13 bases lay in between. Germline loops: CDR1 SGHRS, CDR2 YFSETQ. Supplemented by reference TRBV5-1 and TRBJ2-3, the full variable domain reads KAGVTQTPRYLIKTRGQQVTLSCSPISGHRSVSWYQQTPGQGLQFLFEYFSETQRNKGNFPGRFSGRQFSNSRSEMNVSTLELGDSALYLCASSWTESYTDTQYFGPGTRLTVL.